This TCR beta chain was recorded in a study of vaccination effects on CD4 cells after COVID-19. Study in general: Following the second dose by a median of 72 days, the post-vaccine samples were obtained. Study-wide results and limits: There was marked clonal contraction among infection- and vaccine-induced clones late after vaccination.

As to this clone: The antigen is unknown.

Peptide-pool stimulation followed by sequencing identified expanded antigen-specific CD4+ clonotypes in the ViraFEST assay. Following an approximately 10-day culture, CD4+ T cells were purified. Participants got two doses of BNT162b2 or mRNA-1273 vaccine. Profiling relied on immunoSEQ multiplex PCR, and the TCRdb table lists in-frame clones only, not all of them. The table records about 59,000 clones, 75% to 85% of them present only once. The sample was CD4+ T cells from PBMCs cultured with HCoV-OC43 spike peptides, taken after COVID-19 vaccination. Subset noted: HCoV-OC43 spike overlapping peptide pool stimulation. The sequence derives from a human donor who received a COVID-19 vaccine.

The CDR3 nucleotides read TGTGCCAGCTCTCGTACAGGGTACGCCGGGGAGCTGTTTTTT. It specifies CASSRTGYAGELFF. The J gene is TRBJ2-2, the V gene TRBV18; possibly TRBD1 for D (6 bases). Germline CDR1 and CDR2: KGHSH and LQKENI. This CDR3 is built from 14 residues. Trimming cost V 6 bases and J 6 bases, with 14 bases left between them. The variable domain in full, completed from reference TRBV18 and TRBJ2-2, reads NAGVMQNPRHLVRRRGQEARLRCSPMKGHSHVYWYRQLPEEGLKFMVYLQKENIIDESGMPKERFSAEFPKEGPSILRIQQVVRGDSAAYFCASSRTGYAGELFFGEGSRLTVL.